This TCR beta chain appears in the sequencing data of a study of Ad26.COV2.S vaccination and SARS-CoV-2 variants. Study outcomes and limitations: Considerable breadth of spike-specific CD8+ and CD4+ T cell responses has reportedly been documented following vaccination.

Assay: immunoSEQ multiplex PCR; the TCRdb copy retains only in-frame clones and omits some. The repertoire holds roughly 400,000 clones, with less than 95% as singletons. Comment on this clone: Antigen: not known.

Noted treatment: some 20 received Ad26.COV2.S at low or high dose, single or two shots; about 5 received placebo; per-sample allocation not given. Vaccine and placebo recipients were sampled on day 63 after the first injection. The CDR3 totals 17 residues. Trimming took off 1 base at V and 0 bases at J, with 13 bases between the two ends. Germline-derived CDR1 and CDR2 are LGHDT and YNNKEL (reference sequence). The material sequenced was peripheral blood, taken in a trial of Ad26.COV2.S vaccine versus placebo. This TCR came from a person aged 18-60 years who received the Ad26.COV2.S COVID-19 vaccine or a placebo. The V gene is TRBV3-1 (or the pseudogene TRBV3-2), the J gene TRBJ1-5; the D is unclear. CDR3 loop: CASSQGGLGGSNQPQHF. The CDR3 coding sequence is TGTGCCAGCAGCCAAGGTGGGCTGGGCGGTAGCAATCAGCCCCAGCATTTT.